Listed here are 17 T cell receptor beta chains from one sample, sequenced in a study of siplizumab effects on memory and regulatory T cells. This table comes from immunoSEQ multiplex PCR, and its TCRdb copy is limited to in-frame clones, with some not included. The table records over 65,000 clones, around 93% of them present only once. The source material was CD8+ T cells sorted from blood. Receptor source: a human donor in good health.

J is TRBJ1-6 and V is TRBV4-2; D is ambiguous. Trimming removed 0 bases at V and 7 bases at J, with 7 bases between. The CDR3 has 14 residues. Germline V gene data show CDR1 as LGHNA and CDR2 as YNFKEQ. The CDR3 region has the DNA TGTGCCAGCAGCCAAGATGTGGAGAATTCACCCCTCCACTTT. Its translation is CASSQDVENSPLHF.

This clone turned up a few times. The V call is TRBV9, the J call TRBJ1-1; D possibly corresponds to TRBD1 (5 bases). The V and J ends lost 0 bases and 3 bases respectively, with 6 bases between them. This CDR3 region has 13 residues. Germline V gene lookup returns CDR1 SGDLS and CDR2 YYNGEE. DNA for the CDR3: TGTGCCAGCAGCGTAGGGGGGGACACTGAAGCTTTCTTT. Translating gives CASSVGGDTEAFF.

This clone was seen just once. The chain recombines TRBV4-3 with TRBJ1-2; D not certain. The V and J ends lost 1 base and 4 bases respectively, with 16 bases between them. The CDR3 is 16 amino acids. CDR1 is LGHNA and CDR2 is YSLEER in the germline V gene. The CDR3 reads CASSQGYPPAPYGYTF. In DNA form, the CDR3 reads TGCGCCAGCAGCCAAGGGTACCCTCCGGCCCCCTATGGCTACACCTTC.

V and J are TRBV6-5 and TRBJ2-7; D may be TRBD2 (5 bases). V shed 2 bases and J shed 3 bases, with 11 bases lying between them. CDR3 length: 14 amino acids. CDR1 MNHEY and CDR2 SVGAGI come from the germline V gene. CDR3 sequence: CASSYAPGNYEQYF. The CDR3, as DNA: TGTGCCAGCAGTTACGCCCCCGGGAACTACGAGCAGTACTTC.

The chain has TRBV5-1 and TRBJ2-3, with no clear D. Trimming took off 0 bases at V and 0 bases at J, with 8 bases between the two ends. Looked up from germline, CDR1 is SGHRS and CDR2 is YFSETQ. The CDR3 is 15 residues long. CDR3 sequence (DNA): TGCGCCAGCAGCTTGGAAAGGCCAAGCACAGATACGCAGTATTTT. This encodes CASSLERPSTDTQYF.

The chain joins TRBV7-6 to TRBJ1-3, with 8 bases fitting TRBD1. The CDR3 is 16 amino acids. V lost 5 bases and J lost 0; bases outside the gene matches: 6. The germline V gene encodes CDR1 SGHVS and CDR2 FNYEAQ. The CDR3 loop reads CASSGATGGSGNTIYF. The DNA of the CDR3 is TGTGCCAGCAGCGGAGCTACAGGGGGCTCTGGAAACACCATATATTTT.

The chain combines TRBV5-4 with TRBJ2-7, with 10 bases that match TRBD1. In germline, CDR1 is SGHNT, CDR2 YYREEE (reference sequence). Trimming took 0 bases from V and 8 from J; bases not matched to a gene: 14. The CDR3 totals 17 residues. This chain's CDR3 is CASSLDRQGAGKKKQYF. DNA for the CDR3: TGTGCCAGCAGCTTGGACCGACAGGGGGCGGGGAAAAAAAAGCAGTACTTC. Combining the CDR3 with reference TRBV5-4 and TRBJ2-7 gives the whole variable domain ETGVTQSPTHLIKTRGQQVTLRCSSQSGHNTVSWYQQALGQGPQFIFQYYREEENGRGNFPPRFSGLQFPNYSSELNVNALELDDSALYLCASSLDRQGAGKKKQYFGPGTRLTVT.

The chain recombines TRBV9 with TRBJ2-1; perhaps TRBD2 as D (5 bases). CDR1 is SGDLS, CDR2 YYNGEE, per germline. V was shortened by 0 bases and J by 0 bases, with 13 bases between the two germline ends. The CDR3 sequence is 17 residues long. In DNA, the CDR3 is TGTGCCAGCAGCGTAGGAGGAGGCGTTAGCTCCTACAATGAGCAGTTCTTC. Amino acid sequence: CASSVGGGVSSYNEQFF. The full variable domain, completed using reference TRBV9 and TRBJ2-1, is DSGVTQTPKHLITATGQRVTLRCSPRSGDLSVYWYQQSLDQGLQFLIQYYNGEERAKGNILERFSAQQFPDLHSELNLSSLELGDSALYFCASSVGGGVSSYNEQFFGPGTRLTVL.

The chain combines TRBV5-1 with TRBJ2-3; D call uncertain. The CDR3 extends over 14 amino acids. Germline V gives CDR1 SGHRS, CDR2 YFSETQ. The germline V and J ends were trimmed by 0 bases and 4 bases, with 9 bases remaining between them. CDR3 DNA: TGCGCCAGCAGCTTGGATATAACATCAGATACGCAGTATTTT. This encodes CASSLDITSDTQYF.

The chain joins TRBV5-4 to TRBJ2-5; D tentatively reads TRBD1 or TRBD2 (6 bases each). Trimming pared 0 bases from V and 3 bases from J, leaving 12 bases between. This CDR3 comprises 15 residues. In germline, CDR1 is SGHNT, CDR2 YYREEE (reference sequence). The DNA of the CDR3 is TGTGCCAGCAGCTTGGCCATGGAGGGGGAAGAGACCCAGTACTTC. Translation: CASSLAMEGEETQYF.

This chain links TRBV12-5 with TRBJ2-5; 11 bases align to TRBD1. The J call may be mistaken, given a closer DNA end match to TRBJ2-7. The CDR3 sequence is 14 residues long. Per the germline V gene, CDR1 is LGHNT and CDR2 is FRNRAP. CDR3 nucleotides: TGTGCTAGTGGTCCCGGGGACAGGGGGTACGAGCAGTACTTC. Translation: CASGPGDRGYEQYF.

The CDR3 loop is CASSDSHEGYTF. CDR3 coding DNA: TGTGCCAGCAGCGACAGCCACGAAGGCTACACCTTC. The V and J genes are TRBV2 and TRBJ1-2; TRBD1 is a possible D gene (5 bases). The CDR3 runs to 12 residues. V was trimmed by 6 bases and J by 8 bases, leaving 13 bases between them. Germline V lookup: CDR1 SNHLY, CDR2 FYNNEI.

This rearrangement joins TRBV9 to TRBJ2-3, with 9 positions matching TRBD2. Germline V gene sequence: CDR1 SGDLS, CDR2 YYNGEE. This CDR3 has 15 residues. Trimming at V came to 2 bases and at J to 4 bases, leaving 5 bases not matched to a gene. CDR3 nucleotide sequence: TGTGCCAGCAGCGTTGGCGGGGGGGCCCCAGATACGCAGTATTTT. This gives the protein CASSVGGGAPDTQYF.

This chain joins TRBV5-4 and TRBJ2-3, with TRBD1 as a possible D gene (5 bases). CDR3 size: 15 residues. Germline V CDR1 and CDR2: SGHNT, YYREEE (reference sequence). V was cut by 0 bases and J by 0 bases, with 8 bases left in between. CDR3 sequence reads: CASSLEQVSTDTQYF. In DNA form, the CDR3 reads TGTGCCAGCAGCTTGGAACAGGTTAGCACAGATACGCAGTATTTT.

The V call is TRBV19, the J call TRBJ1-5, with D uncertain. Between the trimmed V and J ends, which lost 3 bases and 1 base, there was a span of 13 bases. The CDR3 runs to 16 residues. Per the germline V gene, CDR1 is LNHDA and CDR2 is SQIVND (reference sequence). CDR3 protein: CASSIDQEISNQPQHF. The CDR3 DNA follows: TGTGCCAGTAGTATTGATCAGGAGATAAGCAATCAGCCCCAGCATTTT.

This sequence joins TRBV7-2 and TRBJ2-5, with TRBD2 matching 10 bases. Trimming cost V 7 bases and J 4 bases; bases outside gene matches: 18. This CDR3 has 18 residues. Germline CDR1 SGHTA, CDR2 FQGNSA. The DNA for the CDR3 is TGTGCCAGCACCATCGGGGCAGGTAGCGGGGGGCCTGTAGAGACCCAGTACTTC. As protein: CASTIGAGSGGPVETQYF.

The chain has TRBV27 and TRBJ2-7, with 9 bases that match TRBD1. V trimming: 5 bases; J trimming: 6 bases; junction bases outside the gene matches: 5. This CDR3 contains 13 residues. CDR1 and CDR2 (germline): MNHEY, SMNVEV (reference sequence). CDR3 amino acids: CASSPGTGPEQYF. The CDR3 DNA reads as TGTGCCAGCAGTCCCGGGACAGGGCCCGAGCAGTACTTC.